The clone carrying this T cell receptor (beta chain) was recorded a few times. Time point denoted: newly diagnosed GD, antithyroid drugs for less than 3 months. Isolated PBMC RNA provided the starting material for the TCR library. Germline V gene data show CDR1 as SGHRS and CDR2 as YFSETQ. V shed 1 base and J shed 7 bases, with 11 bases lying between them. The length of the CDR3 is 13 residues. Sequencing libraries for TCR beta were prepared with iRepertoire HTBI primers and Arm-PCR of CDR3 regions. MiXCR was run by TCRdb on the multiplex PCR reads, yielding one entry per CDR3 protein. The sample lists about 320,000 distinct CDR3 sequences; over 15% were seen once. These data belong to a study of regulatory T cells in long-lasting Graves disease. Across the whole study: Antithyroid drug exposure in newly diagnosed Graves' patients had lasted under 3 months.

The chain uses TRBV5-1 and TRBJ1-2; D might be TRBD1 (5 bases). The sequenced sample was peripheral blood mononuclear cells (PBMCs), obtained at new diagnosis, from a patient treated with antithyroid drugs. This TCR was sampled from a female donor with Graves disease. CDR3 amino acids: CASSLRFGGGYTF. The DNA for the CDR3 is TGCGCCAGCAGCTTGAGATTCGGGGGTGGCTACACCTTC.